This entry concerns a single TCR beta chain. The germline V and J ends were trimmed by 1 base and 4 bases, with 14 bases remaining between them. From germline, CDR1 is SGHTA and CDR2 FQGNSA. The CDR3 totals 15 residues. Authors' methods: Nucleated cell counts were estimated from reference gene primer amplification. The method was immunoSEQ multiplex PCR; TCRdb's version includes in-frame clones alone and lacks a portion of them. That table supplies the V and J calls and clone size; D and trimming were determined from the DNA. Counted here are some 80,000 clones, more than 65% occurring once; the ten biggest clones make up 20%. The record originates from a study of blood T cell repertoires in COVID-19. Across the whole study: Specimens from acute and convalescent COVID-19 originated in the United States, Italy and Spain. T cells, B-cell-depleted T cells, or PBMCs provided the cDNA or gDNA that served as material.

The chain carries TRBV7-2 and TRBJ2-7, with D perhaps matching TRBD2 (7 bases). The sequencing input was peripheral blood. The source is a woman older than 75 with active or convalescent COVID-19. CDR3 loop: CASSLGGGFIYEQYF. The CDR3 DNA follows: TGTGCCAGCAGCTTAGGCGGGGGCTTTATATACGAGCAGTACTTC.